The 21 T cell receptor beta chains given below trace back to one sample, sequenced in a study of control samples from healthy donors and cancer patients. Generated by immunoSEQ multiplex PCR, the TCRdb table keeps only in-frame clones and is missing some. The sample lists about 55,000 clones, 90% to 96% seen once, with 0.95% to 1.4% in the top ten. The sample taken for sequencing was blood. The receptor source for this set is a woman younger than 30 in good health.

The genes are TRBV5-1 and TRBJ2-2; D not certain. CDR3 length equals 14 residues. V lost 0 bases and J lost 4, with 7 bases in between. Germline assignment: CDR1 SGHRS and CDR2 YFSETQ. CDR3 region: CASSLEHLTGELFF. The CDR3 bases are TGCGCCAGCAGCTTGGAACATCTCACCGGGGAGCTGTTTTTT.

The chain combines TRBV12-3 or TRBV12-4 with TRBJ1-1; D is ambiguous. CDR3 size: 13 residues. V lost 5 bases and J lost 4, with 11 bases in between. CDR3 in DNA: TGTGCCAGCAGTCCTAGACGGCTCACTGAAGCTTTCTTT. Encoded protein: CASSPRRLTEAFF.

The chain is built from TRBV4-3 and TRBJ1-4; D is unresolved. Germline values: CDR1 LGHNA, CDR2 YSLEER. The CDR3 is 15 residues long. Trimming cost V 0 bases and J 2 bases, with 7 bases left between them. DNA of the CDR3: TGCGCCAGCAGCCAAGACGGGGTTACTAATGAAAAACTGTTTTTT. It yields the protein CASSQDGVTNEKLFF.

J is TRBJ1-1 and V is TRBV6-6, with D possibly being TRBD1 (5 bases). Germline loops: CDR1 MNHNY, CDR2 SVGAGI (reference sequence). Trimming shortened V by 2 bases and J by 10 bases, and 14 bases separated the two germline ends. The CDR3 is 13 residues long. The CDR3 nucleotides are TGTGCCAGCAGTTACCTTAAGGGGTCGCCAGCTTTCTTT. As protein: CASSYLKGSPAFF.

V is TRBV30 and J is TRBJ2-3; no clear D gene. The germline V gene has CDR1 GTSNPN and CDR2 SVGIG (reference sequence). V was pared by 6 bases and J by 1 base, with 11 bases between. CDR3 length: 13 residues. The CDR3: CACPLFGTDTQYF. The CDR3 bases are TGTGCCTGCCCTCTTTTCGGCACAGATACGCAGTATTTT. The full variable domain, completed using reference TRBV30 and TRBJ2-3, is SQTIHQWPATLVQPVGSPLSLECTVEGTSNPNLYWYRQAAGRGLQLLFYSVGIGQISSEVPQNLSASRPQDRQFILSSKKLLLSDSGFYLCACPLFGTDTQYFGPGTRLTVL.

The chain carries TRBV19 and TRBJ2-3; D is ambiguous. The length of the CDR3 is 14 residues. Germline V gene data show CDR1 as LNHDA and CDR2 as SQIVND (reference sequence). Trimming shortened V by 8 bases and J by 2 bases, and 14 bases separated the two germline ends. The CDR3 here is CASGVGWNTDTQYF. CDR3 nucleotide sequence: TGTGCCAGTGGGGTGGGGTGGAACACAGATACGCAGTATTTT.

This clone has only a few counts. The V call is TRBV23-1, the J call TRBJ1-6, with 10 bases that match TRBD1. Being an ORF, TRBV23-1 has a function that is uncertain. The CDR3 is made up of 15 amino acids. Trimming removed 4 bases from V and 14 bases from J; junction bases left unmatched: 11. The CDR3 protein is CASSPPDRGRRALHF. Written as DNA, the CDR3 is TGCGCCAGCAGTCCTCCCGACAGGGGGCGTCGGGCCCTCCACTTT.

The chain is built from TRBV30 and TRBJ1-2; D is possibly TRBD1 (5 bases). The CDR3 spans 12 residues. Per germline, CDR1 GTSNPN and CDR2 SVGIG (reference sequence). The V gene lost 2 bases and the J gene lost 4 bases, with 8 bases spanning the gap. This chain's CDR3 is CAWSRDLYGYTF. The CDR3 DNA follows: TGTGCCTGGAGTAGGGACCTCTATGGCTACACCTTC.

The gene calls are TRBV20-1 and TRBJ1-1; no clear D. In germline, CDR1 is DFQATT, CDR2 SNEGSKA (reference sequence). With 6 bases removed from V and 5 bases from J, the gap between germline ends came to 10 bases. This CDR3 spans 11 amino acids. CDR3 residues: CSAGPETEAFF. The DNA for the CDR3 is TGCAGTGCAGGTCCTGAGACTGAAGCTTTCTTT.

The chain links TRBV29-1 to TRBJ1-1, with D unclear. This CDR3 contains 14 residues. Germline V gene sequence: CDR1 SQVTM, CDR2 ANQGSEA. The V end was cut by 4 bases, the J end by 0 bases, with 12 bases between. Here the CDR3 reads CSVGGSRLNTEAFF. As DNA, the CDR3 is TGCAGCGTTGGTGGGTCAAGGTTGAACACTGAAGCTTTCTTT.

The V and J genes are TRBV20-1 and TRBJ1-1; 7 bases map to TRBD1. V was pared by 3 bases and J by 3 bases, with 4 bases of the junction left unmatched. Germline assignment: CDR1 DFQATT and CDR2 SNEGSKA (reference sequence). The CDR3 length is 13 residues. As DNA, the CDR3 is TGCAGTGCTAGTACAGGGGCTCACACTGAAGCTTTCTTT. It translates to CSASTGAHTEAFF.

The chain has TRBV15 and TRBJ2-3, with D tentatively TRBD2 (5 bases). The CDR3 consists of 16 residues. Trimming cost V 0 bases and J 1 base, with 11 bases left between them. Germline lookup yields CDR1 LNHNV and CDR2 YYDKDF (reference sequence). For the CDR3, the DNA is TGTGCCACCAGCAGAGATGAGGGATGGGGCACAGATACGCAGTATTTT. It specifies CATSRDEGWGTDTQYF.

V gene TRBV28 combines with J gene TRBJ1-2; no firm D call. This CDR3 has 16 amino acids. Trimming took off 5 bases at V and 0 bases at J, with 16 bases between the two ends. The germline V gene encodes CDR1 MDHEN and CDR2 SYDVKM. The CDR3 nucleotides read TGTGCCAGCAGTCCCAGACGGAGGCGATCTAACTATGGCTACACCTTC. Its protein is CASSPRRRRSNYGYTF.

The CDR3 DNA is TGTGCCAGCAGCTTGTTGGTTTCGAACACCGGGGAGCTGTTTTTT. It yields the protein CASSLLVSNTGELFF. V is TRBV5-5 and J is TRBJ2-2; D is ambiguous. Trimming left V 1 base short and J 0 bases short, with 7 bases between. CDR3 length: 15 residues. Germline V gene data show CDR1 as SGHKS and CDR2 as YYEKEE (reference sequence). Together with reference TRBV5-5 and TRBJ2-2, the CDR3 gives the full variable domain: DAGVTQSPTHLIKTRGQQVTLRCSPISGHKSVSWYQQVLGQGPQFIFQYYEKEERGRGNFPDRFSARQFPNYSSELNVNALLLGDSALYLCASSLLVSNTGELFFGEGSRLTVL.

This chain links TRBV9 with TRBJ2-7; tentatively, D is TRBD1 (6 bases). The CDR3 extends over 15 amino acids. The germline V and J ends were trimmed by 0 bases and 9 bases, with 19 bases remaining between them. Germline V gene data show CDR1 as SGDLS and CDR2 as YYNGEE. The CDR3 nucleotides read TGTGCCAGCAGCGTAGAGGGGCAGGGGCTCAACGCGCAGTACTTC. Its protein product is CASSVEGQGLNAQYF.

This sequence joins TRBV3-1 (or the pseudogene TRBV3-2) and TRBJ1-4, with a weak D call TRBD1 (6 bases). Trimming stripped 1 base from V and 0 bases from J, with 18 bases between. The CDR3 is made up of 19 amino acids. Germline CDR1 is LGHDT and CDR2 is YNNKEL (reference sequence). CDR3: CASSQGEGQLITTNEKLFF. As DNA, the CDR3 is TGTGCCAGCAGCCAAGGGGAAGGACAGTTGATCACAACTAATGAAAAACTGTTTTTT.

This chain uses TRBV28 with TRBJ1-1, with D hard to call. The CDR3 has 13 residues. Deletions cut 5 bases from V and 4 bases from J, with 11 bases between. The germline V gene has CDR1 MDHEN and CDR2 SYDVKM. For the CDR3, the DNA is TGTGCCAGCAGTCCCTGGGGAATCACTGAAGCTTTCTTT. Translating gives CASSPWGITEAFF.

The genes are TRBV7-9 and TRBJ1-4; TRBD1 aligns across 7 bases. There are 14 residues in the CDR3. Germline CDR1 and CDR2: SEHNR and FQNEAQ (reference sequence). V was clipped by 1 base and J by 8 bases; unmatched bases: 4. The CDR3 DNA sequence: TGTGCCAGCAGCTTAGGGCAGGGGGGCGAAAAACTGTTTTTT. This gives the protein CASSLGQGGEKLFF.

The V gene is TRBV27, the J gene TRBJ1-2; tentative D call: TRBD1 (6 bases). Trimming removed 3 bases at V and 5 bases at J, with 13 bases between. CDR3 size: 14 residues. Germline V gives CDR1 MNHEY, CDR2 SMNVEV (reference sequence). The CDR3 DNA is TGTGCCAGCAGTTTTGGGGGGCAGGGGTATGGCTACACCTTC. The encoded protein is CASSFGGQGYGYTF.

The chain uses TRBV21-1 and TRBJ2-2; the D call of TRBD1 is as the table states it, not checked on the DNA. TRBV21-1 is a pseudogene. The CDR3 sequence is 16 residues long. In DNA, the CDR3 is TGTGCCAGCCGCAGGACCACAGGGGCCAACACCGGGGAGCTGTTTTTT. Translating gives CASRRTTGANTGELFF.

The chain combines TRBV5-1 with TRBJ2-2; 7 bases are shared with TRBD1. V gave up 1 base and J gave up 3 bases; unmatched junction bases: 0. CDR1 is SGHRS, CDR2 YFSETQ, per germline. The CDR3 is 14 residues long. CDR3 sequence: CASSLTGDTGELFF. The CDR3 coding sequence is TGCGCCAGCAGCTTGACAGGGGACACCGGGGAGCTGTTTTTT.